This TCR beta chain was sequenced in a study of T cells in Graves' hyperthyroidism and ophthalmopathy. Researchers took RNA transcripts and amplified the TCR beta CDR3 regions from them. Carried out on the TCR CDR3, a first-round RT-PCR used the HTBI primer set. TCRdb re-derived calls from the multiplex PCR reads in MiXCR, one entry per CDR3 protein. This sample yields 620,000 or so distinct CDR3 sequences, of which 14% are seen a single time; approximately 13% belongs to the top ten. Trimming pared 6 bases from V and 2 bases from J, leaving 12 bases between. CDR1 is MNHNS, CDR2 SASEGT, per germline. This CDR3 spans 14 amino acids.

The chain employs TRBV6-1 and TRBJ2-3, with TRBD1 as a possible D gene (6 bases). This clonotype originated in a woman in her forties or fifties with Graves' ophthalmopathy. Sequencing input: blood. DNA of the CDR3: TGTGCCAGCAGCTCCAGGGGATACACAGATACGCAGTATTTT. This gives the protein CASSSRGYTDTQYF.